This TCR beta chain comes out of a study of blood T cell repertoires in COVID-19. Study details: The samples span acute and convalescent COVID-19 from the United States, Italy and Spain.

Seattle cases were enrolled at active infection and followed longitudinally. Source study methods: Scientists estimated how many nucleated cells there were by amplifying reference gene primers. TCRdb's table, derived via immunoSEQ multiplex PCR, lists solely in-frame clones and lacks some. The V and J calls and the clone size are those of that table, but D and trimming were determined from the DNA. The data show roughly 180,000 clones, with around 83% seen just once and roughly 5% held by the top ten. Germline loops: CDR1 SGHRS, CDR2 YFSETQ. V dropped 3 bases and J dropped 0 bases, with 9 bases sitting between them. This CDR3 has 15 amino acids.

The chain has TRBV5-1 and TRBJ1-4; D is ambiguous. The sample was peripheral blood. This TCR came from a woman between 50 and 59 years old with COVID-19, enrolled during active disease. This CDR3 is CASSYRLATNEKLFF. Here the CDR3 DNA reads TGCGCCAGCAGCTATCGCCTAGCAACTAATGAAAAACTGTTTTTT.